This T cell receptor (beta chain) was sequenced during a study of T cells in Graves' hyperthyroidism and ophthalmopathy. Whole-study findings and limits: Blood also held most thyroid clonotypes expanded beyond 0.001.

CDR3 length: 18 residues. Germline V CDR1 and CDR2: SGHTA, FQGNSA. Trimming shortened V by 6 bases and J by 2 bases, and 20 bases separated the two germline ends. Amplified TCR beta CDR3 regions came from RNA transcripts. TCR CDR3 underwent first-round RT-PCR with the HTBI primer set. Using its own MiXCR run on the multiplex PCR reads, TCRdb lists one record per CDR3 protein. The sample carries about 530,000 distinct CDR3 sequences, over 15% recorded once. Turning to this clonotype: Its antigen is undetermined.

This sequence joins TRBV7-2 and TRBJ2-6; D is perhaps TRBD1 (7 bases). Material for sequencing was blood. The origin of this receptor is a woman aged 18 to 35 with Graves' ophthalmopathy. The CDR3: CASRRDRQGVPGANVLTF. The CDR3 bases are TGTGCCAGCAGGCGGGACAGACAGGGTGTCCCTGGGGCCAACGTCCTGACTTTC.